The rows below give T cell receptor beta chains drawn from one sample of a study of Graves' ophthalmopathy and Graves' hyperthyroidism. TCRdb processed the multiplex PCR reads anew with MiXCR; each CDR3 protein has one entry. The data contain approximately 1.2 million distinct CDR3 sequences, about two fifths of them singletons. The sequenced sample was peripheral blood or thyroid tissue (not recorded which). These receptors came from an adult man with Graves' hyperthyroidism. CDR3s leave out the opening cysteine and the closing phenylalanine or tryptophan. The order of the fields is V gene, clone size, CDR3 protein. Not every row has a clone size; where given, it reads once, few, many or a size class.

V: TRBV5-4; size: few; CDR3: ASSTDRGVYNSPLH
V: TRBV12-3/TRBV12-4; size: many; CDR3: ASSLVADQPQH
V: TRBV5-1; size: NA; CDR3: ASSLDRGQRAF
V: TRBV2; size: NA; CDR3: ASSQGAQSRPQH
V: TRBV7-8; size: NA; CDR3: ASSLAGDNEQF
V: TRBV19; size: few; CDR3: ASSTEARGNYGYT
V: TRBV9; size: many; CDR3: ASSPYAGTGSSPLH
V: TRBV29-1; size: NA; CDR3: SVVGDQGTEAF
V: TRBV2; size: many; CDR3: ASTGEFDQPQH
V: TRBV5-8; size: few; CDR3: ASSVGQGIGYTEAF
V: TRBV9; size: NA; CDR3: ASSPDAGAVKEQY
V: TRBV7-9; size: few; CDR3: ATSRDQLAGGSYEQY
V: TRBV15; size: few; CDR3: ATSSPTGRTGELF
V: TRBV29-1; size: many; CDR3: SVWGLNYGYT
V: TRBV20-1; size: few; CDR3: SASASGTSYNEQF
V: TRBV29-1; size: NA; CDR3: SAASGGYT
V: TRBV10-3; size: NA; CDR3: ASSYLNPGTNSPLH
V: TRBV25-1; size: NA; CDR3: ASSVNTGGGTEAF
V: TRBV6-2/TRBV6-3; size: NA; CDR3: ASSRDRPSDEQY
V: TRBV2; size: few; CDR3: ASSESRQNYGYT
V: TRBV29-1; size: NA; CDR3: SVGTGAYGYT
V: TRBV11-2; size: many; CDR3: ASSLVTETQY
V: TRBV7-9; size: many; CDR3: ASSQGQDGQPQH
V: TRBV12-3/TRBV12-4; size: NA; CDR3: ASSVAGGTYAQY
V: TRBV15; size: many; CDR3: ATTTGWGANYGYT
V: TRBV19; size: NA; CDR3: ASRWTGDLVYEQY
V: TRBV20-1; size: many; CDR3: SARASSGDQETQY